The 2 T cell receptor beta chains presented below share a single source sample, sequenced in a study of CD4 T cells in relation to SARS-CoV-2 and coronaviruses. Before the COVID-19 pandemic, during about 2011-2019, CD4+ T cells were taken from unexposed donors. Clones were sequenced by immunoSEQ multiplex PCR, and TCRdb holds only the in-frame ones, with some missing. The table lists about 59,000 clones, just over 85% of them singletons. Sequencing was carried out using memory CD4+ T cells from PBMCs. The receptors were gathered from a human donor in good health.

The rearrangement joins TRBV12-3 or TRBV12-4 to TRBJ1-6; TRBD1 aligns across 7 bases. V lost 6 bases to trimming and J lost 8 bases; unmatched junction nucleotides: 4. The CDR3 totals 13 residues. CDR3 DNA: TGTGCCAGCAGACTCAGGGGGGATTCACCCCTCCACTTT. It is translated as CASRLRGDSPLHF.

The rearrangement uses TRBV5-4 and TRBJ2-2, with D possibly being TRBD1 or TRBD2 (8 bases each). V dropped 4 bases and J dropped 1 base, with 14 bases sitting between them. The length of the CDR3 is 16 residues. CDR1 SGHNT and CDR2 YYREEE come from the germline V gene (reference sequence). The CDR3 reads CASSTGGTGNTGELFF. As DNA, the CDR3 is TGTGCCAGCAGCACGGGGGGGACAGGGAACACCGGGGAGCTGTTTTTT.